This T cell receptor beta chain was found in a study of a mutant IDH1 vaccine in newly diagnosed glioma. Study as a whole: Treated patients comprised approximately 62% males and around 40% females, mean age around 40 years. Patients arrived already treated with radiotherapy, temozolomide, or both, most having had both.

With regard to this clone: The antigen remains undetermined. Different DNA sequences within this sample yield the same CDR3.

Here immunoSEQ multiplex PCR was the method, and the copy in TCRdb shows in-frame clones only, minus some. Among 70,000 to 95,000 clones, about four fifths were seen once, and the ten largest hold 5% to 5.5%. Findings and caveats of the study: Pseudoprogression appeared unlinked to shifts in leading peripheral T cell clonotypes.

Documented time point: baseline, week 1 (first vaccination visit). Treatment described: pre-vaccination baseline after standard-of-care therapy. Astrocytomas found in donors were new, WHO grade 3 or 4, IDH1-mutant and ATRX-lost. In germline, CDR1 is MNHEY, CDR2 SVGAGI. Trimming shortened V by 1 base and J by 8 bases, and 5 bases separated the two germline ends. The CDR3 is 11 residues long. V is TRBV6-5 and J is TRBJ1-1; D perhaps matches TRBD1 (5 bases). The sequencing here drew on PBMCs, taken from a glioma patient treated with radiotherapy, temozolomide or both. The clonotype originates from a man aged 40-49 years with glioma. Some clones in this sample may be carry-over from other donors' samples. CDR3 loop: CASSYWGEAFF. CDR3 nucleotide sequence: TGTGCCAGCAGTTACTGGGGGGAAGCTTTCTTT.